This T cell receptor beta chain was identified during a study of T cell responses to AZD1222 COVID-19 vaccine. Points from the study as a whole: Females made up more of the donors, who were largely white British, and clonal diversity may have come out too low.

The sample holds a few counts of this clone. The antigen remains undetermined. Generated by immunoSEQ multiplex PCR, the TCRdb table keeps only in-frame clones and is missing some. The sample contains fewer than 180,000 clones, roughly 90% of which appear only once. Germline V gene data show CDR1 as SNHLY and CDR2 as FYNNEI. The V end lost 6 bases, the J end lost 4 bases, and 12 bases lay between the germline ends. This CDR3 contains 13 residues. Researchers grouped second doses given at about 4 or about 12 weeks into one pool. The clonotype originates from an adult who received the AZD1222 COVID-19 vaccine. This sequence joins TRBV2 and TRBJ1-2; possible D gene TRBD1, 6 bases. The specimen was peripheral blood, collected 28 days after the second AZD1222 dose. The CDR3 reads CASSPQGTYGYTF. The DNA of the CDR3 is TGTGCCAGCAGCCCACAGGGTACCTATGGCTACACCTTC.